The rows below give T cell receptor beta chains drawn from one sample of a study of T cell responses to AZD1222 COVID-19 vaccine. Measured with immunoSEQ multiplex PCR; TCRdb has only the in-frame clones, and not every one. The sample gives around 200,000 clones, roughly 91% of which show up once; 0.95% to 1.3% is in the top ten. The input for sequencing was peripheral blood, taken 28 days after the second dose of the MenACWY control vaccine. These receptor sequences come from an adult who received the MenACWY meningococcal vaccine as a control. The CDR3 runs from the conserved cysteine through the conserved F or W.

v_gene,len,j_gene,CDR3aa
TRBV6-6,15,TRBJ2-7,CASSYSESSTYEQYF
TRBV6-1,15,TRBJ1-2,CASSEVSQGSYGYTF
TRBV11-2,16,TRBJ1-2,CASSPRGRGPRYGYTF
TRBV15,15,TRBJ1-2,CATSRGGQGSYGYTF
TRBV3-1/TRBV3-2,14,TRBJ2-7,CASSPGQLDYEQYF
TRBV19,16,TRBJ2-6,CASTQWVPSGANVLTF
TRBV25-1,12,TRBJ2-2,CASTRQTGELFF
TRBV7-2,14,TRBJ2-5,CASSYSSGGETQYF
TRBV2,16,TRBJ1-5,CASSEYGTRGNQPQHF
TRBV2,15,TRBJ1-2,CASSERAERNYGYTF
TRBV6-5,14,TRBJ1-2,CASSYATGGDGYTF
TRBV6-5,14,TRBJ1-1,CASSYSRVGTEAFF
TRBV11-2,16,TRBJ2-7,CASSPDRGPWDDEQYF
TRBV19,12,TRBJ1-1,CASRGMDTEAFF
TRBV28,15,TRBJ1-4,CASSFPGTLNEKLFF
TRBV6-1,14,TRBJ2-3,CASSQAGGTDTQYF
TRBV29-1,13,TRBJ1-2,CSGWDIANYGYTF
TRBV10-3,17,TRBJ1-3,CAISQGQALHSGNTIYF
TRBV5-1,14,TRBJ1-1,CASSRGQVRTEAFF
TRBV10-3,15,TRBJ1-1,CAISAGQARVTEAFF
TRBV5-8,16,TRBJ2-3,CASPESWGSSTDTQYF
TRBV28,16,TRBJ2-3,CASRQQGARITDTQYF
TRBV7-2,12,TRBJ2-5,CASSLPLETQYF
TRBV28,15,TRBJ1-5,CASSLGGPSNQPQHF
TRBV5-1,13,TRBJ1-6,CASSWIYNSPLHF
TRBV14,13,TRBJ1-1,CASRFGRNTEAFF
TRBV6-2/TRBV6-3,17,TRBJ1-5,CASSYSGTGGWGQPQHF
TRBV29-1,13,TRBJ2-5,CSVLRGEGETQYF
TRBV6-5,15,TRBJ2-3,CASSYSARGADTQYF
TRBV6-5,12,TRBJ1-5,CASGESGQPQHF
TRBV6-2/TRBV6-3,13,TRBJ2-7,CASSYPLSYEQYF
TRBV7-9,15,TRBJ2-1,CASSADRGPYNEQFF
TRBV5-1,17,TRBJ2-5,CASSPGMRSGGEETQYF
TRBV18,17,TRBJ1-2,CASSPPVGTRPNYGYTF
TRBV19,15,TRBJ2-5,CASSIGFVSQETQYF
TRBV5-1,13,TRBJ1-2,CASSPGANYGYTF
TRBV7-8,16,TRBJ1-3,CASSFSPPGSGNTIYF
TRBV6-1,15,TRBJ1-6,CASSDFTGGYSPLHF
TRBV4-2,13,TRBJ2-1,CASSQELNNEQFF
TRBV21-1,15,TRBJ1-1,CASSLRRHLNTEAFF
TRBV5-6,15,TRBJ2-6,CASSPGFAGANVLTF
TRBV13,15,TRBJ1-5,CASSKGWQLNQPQHF
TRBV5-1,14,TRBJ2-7,CASSRGQAYYEQYF
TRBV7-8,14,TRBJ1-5,CASSLRQENQPQHF
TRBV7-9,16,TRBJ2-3,CASSSGQRGSTDTQYF
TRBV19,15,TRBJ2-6,CASSMGGSGANVLTF
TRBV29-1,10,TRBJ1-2,CSAGPDGYTF
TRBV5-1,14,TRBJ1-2,CASSPQGLEDGYTF
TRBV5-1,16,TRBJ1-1,CASSLADSGGNTEAFF
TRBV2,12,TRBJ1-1,CASGRGFTEAFF
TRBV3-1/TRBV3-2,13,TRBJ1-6,CASSPSGGSPLHF
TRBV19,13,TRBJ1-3,CASSVRDRNTIYF
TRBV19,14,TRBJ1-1,CASSIQVMNTEAFF
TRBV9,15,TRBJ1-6,CASSAHLGSNSPLHF
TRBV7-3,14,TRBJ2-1,CASSFGGFYNEQFF
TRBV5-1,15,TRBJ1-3,CASSRDDSSGNTIYF
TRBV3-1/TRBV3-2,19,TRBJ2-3,CASSPNYGTSGATTDTQYF
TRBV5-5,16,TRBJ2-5,CASSLAAGQGPHMQYF
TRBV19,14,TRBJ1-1,CASTMGGRGTEAFF
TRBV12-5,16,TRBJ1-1,CASGLAPVYGRTEAFF